A selection of T cell receptor beta chains follows, all from one sample in a study of blood T cell repertoires in COVID-19. This table comes from immunoSEQ multiplex PCR, and its TCRdb copy is limited to in-frame clones, with some not included. The repertoire has fewer than 60,000 clones, approximately 80% of them found once; the top ten carry approximately 7%. The sequencing sample was made of peripheral blood. These receptors all come from a man in his 70s with active COVID-19. Both conserved end residues are part of each CDR3. D genes are given only for firm matches. The size field is filled for only some rows; it gives once, few, many or a size class.

v_gene	len	j_gene	abundance	d_gene	CDR3nt	CDR3aa
TRBV6-5	15	TRBJ2-5	-	TRBD2	TGTGCCAGCACCCTAGGACTAGCGGGGATTGAGACCCAGTACTTC	CASTLGLAGIETQYF
TRBV18	16	TRBJ2-3	once	TRBD2	TGTGCCAGCTCACCACAGGCTAGCGGGGCCACAGATACGCAGTATTTT	CASSPQASGATDTQYF
TRBV5-1	12	TRBJ2-7	-	-	TGCGCCAGCAGCTCGGGACAATACGAGCAGTACTTC	CASSSGQYEQYF
TRBV7-3	14	TRBJ2-3	-	TRBD1	TGTGCCAGCAGCCGGACAGGGGGCCCAGATACGCAGTATTTT	CASSRTGGPDTQYF
TRBV9	13	TRBJ1-2	-	-	TGTGCCAGCAGCGCTGACAGGAGGCCTGGCTACACCTTC	CASSADRRPGYTF
TRBV9	14	TRBJ2-3	-	-	TGTGCCAGCAGCGGGGAGCTAAACACAGATACGCAGTATTTT	CASSGELNTDTQYF
TRBV19	17	TRBJ2-6	-	TRBD2	TGTGCCAGTAGGAGGCGGGGAGGGGACGCTGGGGCCAACGTCCTGACTTTC	CASRRRGGDAGANVLTF
TRBV16	11	TRBJ1-2	-	-	TGTGCCAGCAGTCTGCGTTATGGCTACACCTTC	CASSLRYGYTF
TRBV5-1	14	TRBJ2-7	-	-	TGCGCCAGCAGCTTTACAGGCAGCTCCTACGAGCAGTACTTC	CASSFTGSSYEQYF
TRBV29-1	13	TRBJ2-7	-	-	TGCAGCGCACGAGACCGGGCTCAGGGCGAGCAGTACTTC	CSARDRAQGEQYF
TRBV5-4	13	TRBJ2-7	-	-	TGTGCCAGCAGCTTGGTTGGGACTGAGGAGCAGTACTTC	CASSLVGTEEQYF
TRBV7-2	14	TRBJ1-1	-	-	TGTGCCAGCAGCTTAGGTCAGGGGAACACTGAAGCTTTCTTT	CASSLGQGNTEAFF
TRBV7-9	14	TRBJ1-2	-	TRBD1	TGTGCCAGCAGCAACCGGGACAGGGACTATGGCTACACCTTC	CASSNRDRDYGYTF
TRBV6-1	13	TRBJ1-1	-	-	TGTGCCAGCAGTGAAGGACACCCGTCTGAAGCTTTCTTT	CASSEGHPSEAFF
TRBV19	15	TRBJ1-4	-	TRBD1	TGTGCCAGTAGTATAAGGGACAGGGCGCATGAAAAACTGTTTTTT	CASSIRDRAHEKLFF
TRBV28	13	TRBJ2-7	-	TRBD1	TGTGCCGGCGGTGGGACAGGTGTGGGTGAGCAGTACTTC	CAGGGTGVGEQYF
TRBV7-2	16	TRBJ1-3	-	-	TGTGCCAGCAGGGGGGGGAACAGCTTCTCTGGAAACACCATATATTTT	CASRGGNSFSGNTIYF
TRBV3-1/TRBV3-2	14	TRBJ1-5	-	TRBD1	TGTGCCAGCAGCGCCCGGACAGGAGATCAGCCCCAGCATTTT	CASSARTGDQPQHF
TRBV5-6	15	TRBJ2-5	-	-	TGTGCCAGCAGCTCCGTATCAGGGTGGAAAGAGACCCAGTACTTC	CASSSVSGWKETQYF
TRBV25-1	17	TRBJ1-6	-	TRBD1	TGTGCCAGCAGTGATCCGGCAGGGGGCGAGTATAATTCACCCCTCCACTTT	CASSDPAGGEYNSPLHF
TRBV6-5	14	TRBJ1-5	-	TRBD1	TGTGCCAGCAGGTCAGGGGGTAGCAATCAGCCCCAGCATTTT	CASRSGGSNQPQHF
TRBV29-1	15	TRBJ2-7	-	TRBD2	TGCAGCGTTGAATTAGGAACTAGCGTCACCTACGAGCAGTACTTC	CSVELGTSVTYEQYF